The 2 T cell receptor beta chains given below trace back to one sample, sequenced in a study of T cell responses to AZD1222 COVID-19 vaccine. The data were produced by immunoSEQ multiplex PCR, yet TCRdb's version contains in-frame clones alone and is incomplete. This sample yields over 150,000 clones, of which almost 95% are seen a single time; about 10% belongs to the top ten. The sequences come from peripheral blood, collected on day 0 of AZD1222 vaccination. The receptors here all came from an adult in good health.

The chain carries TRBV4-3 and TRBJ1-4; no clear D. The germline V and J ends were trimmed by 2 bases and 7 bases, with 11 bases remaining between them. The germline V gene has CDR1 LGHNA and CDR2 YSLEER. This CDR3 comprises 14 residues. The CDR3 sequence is CASSQFRTGEKLFF. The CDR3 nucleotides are TGCGCCAGCAGCCAATTCCGGACGGGTGAAAAACTGTTTTTT.

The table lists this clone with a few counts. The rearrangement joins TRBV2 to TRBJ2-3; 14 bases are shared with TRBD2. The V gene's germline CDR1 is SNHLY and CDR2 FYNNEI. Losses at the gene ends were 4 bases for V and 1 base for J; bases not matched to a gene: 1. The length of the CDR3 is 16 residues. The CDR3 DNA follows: TGTGCCAGCAGTGGGGGACTAGCGGGGGGCACAGATACGCAGTATTTT. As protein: CASSGGLAGGTDTQYF.